Shown below are 26 T cell receptor beta chains from a single sample sequenced in a study of post-analysis software for immune sequencing data. Overall study findings and caveats: Compared with controls, patients had more of five TRBV segments, including TRBV5-6, TRBV5-1 and TRBV20-1.

No antigen has been identified for these receptors. Unique molecular identifiers were built into the TCR beta cDNA libraries. One entry per CDR3 protein results from TCRdb running MiXCR on the PCR reads. The table records about half a million distinct CDR3 sequences, around 40% of them present only once. Material: blood. These receptors came from a girl between 10 and 17 years old with multiple sclerosis.

The rearrangement uses TRBV20-1 and TRBJ1-2; D gene ambiguous. The CDR3 loop spans 16 amino acids. Trimming removed 2 bases from V and 2 bases from J, with 18 bases in between. In germline, CDR1 is DFQATT, CDR2 SNEGSKA (reference sequence). The CDR3 protein is CSARSSPTGGNYGYTF. For the CDR3, the DNA is TGCAGTGCTAGATCCTCCCCCACGGGAGGAAACTATGGCTACACCTTC.

A few counts support this clonotype. The chain carries TRBV5-1 and TRBJ2-3, with 13 bases identical to TRBD2. Germline V gene lookup returns CDR1 SGHRS and CDR2 YFSETQ. V lost 5 bases to trimming and J lost 0 bases; unmatched junction nucleotides: 12. The CDR3 contains 19 residues. The CDR3 is CASRTTSGRLRDSTDTQYF. In DNA form, the CDR3 reads TGCGCCAGCAGAACGACTAGCGGGAGGCTCCGCGACAGCACAGATACGCAGTATTTT. The whole variable domain, remainder taken from reference TRBV5-1 and TRBJ2-3, is KAGVTQTPRYLIKTRGQQVTLSCSPISGHRSVSWYQQTPGQGLQFLFEYFSETQRNKGNFPGRFSGRQFSNSRSEMNVSTLELGDSALYLCASRTTSGRLRDSTDTQYFGPGTRLTVL.

The chain recombines TRBV6-6 with TRBJ2-7; TRBD2 matches at 10 bases. This CDR3 is built from 16 residues. The V gene's germline CDR1 is MNHNY and CDR2 SVGAGI (reference sequence). The V gene end was trimmed by 6 bases and the J gene end by 6 bases; junction bases not matched to a gene: 14. The chain's CDR3 is CASSSLLAGASVEQYF. CDR3 DNA sequence: TGTGCCAGCAGCAGCCTCCTAGCGGGAGCTTCCGTCGAGCAGTACTTC.

This sequence joins TRBV4-2 and TRBJ2-5, with D maybe TRBD2 (7 bases). The DNA end is a closer match to TRBJ2-7, so the J assignment may be wrong. The CDR3 contains 16 residues. Germline CDR1 and CDR2: LGHNA and YNFKEQ. The CDR3 DNA sequence: TGTGCCAGCAGCCCTCCCCGGGGGGCTGAGCGGGGCGAGCAGTACTTC. It codes for CASSPPRGAERGEQYF.

This sequence joins TRBV11-2 and TRBJ1-5, with 7 bases identical to TRBD1. The CDR3 is 14 residues long. CDR1 and CDR2 (germline): SGHAT, FQNNGV. The J segment lost 0 bases and the V segment lost 10 bases, leaving 6 bases of the junction unmatched. CDR3 DNA: TGTGCCATCTGGACAGGTTGTAGCAATCAGCCCCAGCATTTT. As protein: CAIWTGCSNQPQHF. Full variable domain (rest looked up from reference TRBV11-2 and TRBJ1-5): EAGVAQSPRYKIIEKRQSVAFWCNPISGHATLYWYQQILGQGPKLLIQFQNNGVVDDSQLPKDRFSAERLKGVDSTLKIQPAKLEDSAVYLCAIWTGCSNQPQHFGDGTRLSIL.

This chain uses TRBV12-3 or TRBV12-4 with TRBJ2-3, with 9 bases that match TRBD2. V was clipped by 11 bases and J by 3 bases; unmatched bases: 3. The CDR3 has 12 amino acids. The CDR3 nucleotides are TGTGCCGTTAGCGGGAGAACAGATACGCAGTATTTT. This codes for CAVSGRTDTQYF.

This clonotype appeared a few times. The V call is TRBV5-1, the J call TRBJ1-2; D remains ambiguous. The CDR3 is made up of 15 amino acids. Germline lookup yields CDR1 SGHRS and CDR2 YFSETQ. The V and J ends lost 2 bases and 4 bases respectively, with 15 bases between them. CDR3 protein: CASSLAEIGAYGYTF. CDR3 DNA sequence: TGCGCCAGCAGCTTAGCCGAAATCGGCGCCTATGGCTACACCTTC. The variable domain in full, completed from reference TRBV5-1 and TRBJ1-2, reads KAGVTQTPRYLIKTRGQQVTLSCSPISGHRSVSWYQQTPGQGLQFLFEYFSETQRNKGNFPGRFSGRQFSNSRSEMNVSTLELGDSALYLCASSLAEIGAYGYTFGSGTRLTVV.

This chain connects TRBV6-1 to TRBJ1-1, with D possibly matching TRBD1 (5 bases). The CDR3 runs to 14 residues. CDR1 is MNHNS, CDR2 SASEGT, per germline. Between the trimmed V and J ends, which lost 4 bases and 5 bases, there was a span of 14 bases. Here the CDR3 reads CASSGREGSTEAFF. The CDR3 DNA sequence: TGTGCCAGCAGTGGGCGAGAGGGGAGTACTGAAGCTTTCTTT.

With regard to this clonotype: At one boundary the junction diverges from the germline segment, which might be a read error. CDR3 coding DNA: TGTGCCAGCACGAAGGGTTGGGCGCCTCTAGAGGCGGGAGGGCTCAGCTCCTACAATAAGCAGTTCTTC. Protein sequence: CASTKGWAPLEAGGLSSYNKQFF. The chain joins TRBV12-3 or TRBV12-4 to TRBJ2-1; 9 bases match TRBD2. CDR3 length: 23 residues.

This sequence joins TRBV9 and TRBJ2-5, with 9 nucleotides matching TRBD2. The CDR3 sequence is 13 residues long. The ends lost 3 bases at V and 5 bases at J; junction bases unmatched: 2. Germline assignment: CDR1 SGDLS and CDR2 YYNGEE. The chain's CDR3 is CASSEGLAETQYF. The CDR3 DNA sequence: TGTGCCAGCAGCGAGGGACTAGCCGAGACCCAGTACTTC.

The chain links TRBV20-1 to TRBJ2-7, with D hard to call. The V and J ends lost 3 bases and 4 bases respectively, with 13 bases between them. This CDR3 comprises 13 residues. CDR1 and CDR2 (germline): DFQATT, SNEGSKA (reference sequence). CDR3 in DNA: TGCAGTGCTAGGAAGGCCATATCTTACGAGCAGTACTTC. This translates into CSARKAISYEQYF.

This clonotype was seen a handful of times. The chain couples TRBV9 to TRBJ2-5; 7 nucleotides agree with TRBD1. This CDR3 comprises 15 residues. With V trimmed by 4 bases and J by 8 bases, 14 bases remained unmatched. The germline CDR1 and CDR2 sequences are SGDLS and YYNGEE. The CDR3 sequence is CASSTQDRSLGTQYF. CDR3 DNA sequence: TGTGCCAGCAGCACCCAGGACAGGAGCCTCGGAACCCAGTACTTC.

The V and J genes are TRBV6-5 and TRBJ1-1, with 7 bases that match TRBD1. Looked up from germline, CDR1 is MNHEY and CDR2 is SVGAGI. V dropped 6 bases and J dropped 0; count of bases not matched to a gene: 4. This CDR3 has 14 residues. CDR3: CASRRDSLNTEAFF. The CDR3 DNA reads TGTGCCAGCAGGAGGGACAGCCTGAACACTGAAGCTTTCTTT.

CDR3 loop: CASSSVQGVTEAFF. The CDR3 DNA is TGTGCCAGCAGCTCGGTGCAGGGGGTCACTGAAGCTTTCTTT. The chain carries TRBV7-8 and TRBJ1-1, with 7 bases aligning to TRBD1. CDR3 length equals 14 residues. CDR1 is SGHVS and CDR2 is FQNEAQ in the germline V gene. V lost 4 bases to trimming and J lost 4 bases; unmatched junction nucleotides: 6.

The J gene is TRBJ1-2, the V gene TRBV9; 8 nucleotides align to TRBD1. V trimming: 3 bases; J trimming: 6 bases; junction bases outside the gene matches: 1. Germline CDR1 reads SGDLS; CDR2 reads YYNGEE. The CDR3 contains 12 residues. The CDR3 DNA reads TGTGCCAGCAGCGGGACAGGGAATGGCTACACCTTC. It codes for CASSGTGNGYTF.

The chain couples TRBV20-1 to TRBJ1-2; D unclear. Trimming shortened V by 0 bases and J by 4 bases, and 12 bases separated the two germline ends. The germline V gene encodes CDR1 DFQATT and CDR2 SNEGSKA (reference sequence). The CDR3 is 14 amino acids. As DNA, the CDR3 is TGCAGTGCTAGAGATCTCGGTGCCACCTATGGCTACACCTTC. This sequence encodes CSARDLGATYGYTF.

There are a few counts of this clonotype. J is TRBJ2-6 and V is TRBV10-3; D call uncertain. Germline values: CDR1 ENHRY, CDR2 SYGVKD. Trimming removed 4 bases from V and 0 bases from J, with 13 bases in between. CDR3 length equals 17 residues. The CDR3 sequence: CAISVEVYLSGANVLTF. CDR3 sequence (DNA): TGTGCCATCAGTGTAGAGGTCTACCTCTCTGGGGCCAACGTCCTGACTTTC.

This clonotype was observed a few times. The CDR3 DNA is TGTGCCAGCAGCTTAGGGGCAGGGGCAATTTGGAAGACCCAGTACTTC. This encodes CASSLGAGAIWKTQYF. The chain joins TRBV7-9 to TRBJ2-5, with D maybe TRBD1 (6 bases). CDR3 length: 16 amino acids. V dropped 1 base and J dropped 6 bases, with 18 bases sitting between them. Germline CDR1 reads SEHNR; CDR2 reads FQNEAQ (reference sequence).

The chain combines TRBV28 with TRBJ2-3; TRBD1 agrees at 7 bases. This CDR3 contains 15 residues. With 4 bases clipped from V and 3 bases from J, the junction kept 7 bases outside the gene matches. Germline V gene lookup returns CDR1 MDHEN and CDR2 SYDVKM. The CDR3: CASSSRGKVTDTQYF. For the CDR3, the DNA is TGTGCCAGCAGTTCCAGGGGGAAAGTTACAGATACGCAGTATTTT. The full variable domain, with the rest looked up from reference TRBV28 and TRBJ2-3, is DVKVTQSSRYLVKRTGEKVFLECVQDMDHENMFWYRQDPGLGLRLIYFSYDVKMKEKGDIPEGYSVSREKKERFSLILESASTNQTSMYLCASSSRGKVTDTQYFGPGTRLTVL.

This chain uses TRBV6-5 with TRBJ2-5; 9 bases are a match to TRBD2. Germline V gene sequence: CDR1 MNHEY, CDR2 SVGAGI. Germline trimming cut 4 bases from V and 1 base from J; bases unmatched to any gene: 4. The CDR3 has 15 residues. This chain's CDR3 is CASSFQRGAQETQYF. DNA for the CDR3: TGTGCCAGCAGTTTCCAGCGGGGGGCCCAAGAGACCCAGTACTTC.

This chain uses TRBV4-2 with TRBJ2-5, with 8 bases aligning to TRBD1. Near its end, the DNA agrees better with TRBJ2-7, so the J call may be wrong. Germline V gene sequence: CDR1 LGHNA, CDR2 YNFKEQ. The CDR3 runs to 14 residues. In DNA, the CDR3 is TGTGCCAGCAGCCAAGACCGACAGGGGTCCGAGCAGTACTTC. Its protein is CASSQDRQGSEQYF.

The J gene is TRBJ1-1, the V gene TRBV7-2, with D possibly TRBD1 on 6 matching bases. The CDR3 has 12 amino acids. V lost 5 bases, J lost 11 bases, and 15 bases lay in between. The germline V gene encodes CDR1 SGHTA and CDR2 FQGNSA. The CDR3 nucleotides read TGTGCCAGCAGCGTCTCCGGGACACGGGCTTTCTTT. As protein: CASSVSGTRAFF.

This clonotype appeared a few times. The genes are TRBV6-6 and TRBJ2-1; D not certain. CDR3 length: 13 residues. Germline V lookup: CDR1 MNHNY, CDR2 SVGAGI (reference sequence). The V end lost 2 bases, the J end lost 9 bases, and 11 bases lay between the germline ends. As DNA, the CDR3 is TGTGCCAGCAGTTACGAGTCGGCGGCTGAGCAGTTCTTC. Its translation is CASSYESAAEQFF.

This clonotype came up a few times. In nucleotides, the CDR3 is TGCAGTGCTAGAGCCCGTGGAGCAGCCTACGAGCAGTACTTC. Amino acids: CSARARGAAYEQYF. V and J are TRBV20-1 and TRBJ2-7; no reliable D call. The CDR3 contains 14 residues. Germline-derived CDR1 and CDR2 are DFQATT and SNEGSKA (reference sequence). V lost 1 base and J 2 bases, leaving 12 bases between the germline ends.

The sample holds a few counts of this clonotype. The V and J genes are TRBV5-1 and TRBJ1-1; maybe TRBD1 (5 bases). Trimming stripped 2 bases from V and 0 bases from J, with 11 bases between. Germline loops: CDR1 SGHRS, CDR2 YFSETQ. The CDR3 length is 15 residues. The CDR3 sequence: CASSFGGALNTEAFF. In nucleotides, the CDR3 is TGCGCCAGCAGCTTCGGCGGGGCCCTGAACACTGAAGCTTTCTTT.

This clonotype was recorded a few times. V is TRBV28 and J is TRBJ2-3; 12 nucleotides align to TRBD2. The CDR3 is 23 residues long. Per the germline V gene, CDR1 is MDHEN and CDR2 is SYDVKM. V lost 3 bases to trimming and J lost 2 bases; unmatched junction nucleotides: 24. The CDR3 sequence: CASSFIYRARQTSGSVNTDTQYF. In DNA form, the CDR3 reads TGTGCCAGCAGTTTTATTTACAGGGCCCGTCAGACTAGCGGGAGCGTCAACACAGATACGCAGTATTTT. Filled out from reference TRBV28 and TRBJ2-3, the complete variable domain reads DVKVTQSSRYLVKRTGEKVFLECVQDMDHENMFWYRQDPGLGLRLIYFSYDVKMKEKGDIPEGYSVSREKKERFSLILESASTNQTSMYLCASSFIYRARQTSGSVNTDTQYFGPGTRLTVL.